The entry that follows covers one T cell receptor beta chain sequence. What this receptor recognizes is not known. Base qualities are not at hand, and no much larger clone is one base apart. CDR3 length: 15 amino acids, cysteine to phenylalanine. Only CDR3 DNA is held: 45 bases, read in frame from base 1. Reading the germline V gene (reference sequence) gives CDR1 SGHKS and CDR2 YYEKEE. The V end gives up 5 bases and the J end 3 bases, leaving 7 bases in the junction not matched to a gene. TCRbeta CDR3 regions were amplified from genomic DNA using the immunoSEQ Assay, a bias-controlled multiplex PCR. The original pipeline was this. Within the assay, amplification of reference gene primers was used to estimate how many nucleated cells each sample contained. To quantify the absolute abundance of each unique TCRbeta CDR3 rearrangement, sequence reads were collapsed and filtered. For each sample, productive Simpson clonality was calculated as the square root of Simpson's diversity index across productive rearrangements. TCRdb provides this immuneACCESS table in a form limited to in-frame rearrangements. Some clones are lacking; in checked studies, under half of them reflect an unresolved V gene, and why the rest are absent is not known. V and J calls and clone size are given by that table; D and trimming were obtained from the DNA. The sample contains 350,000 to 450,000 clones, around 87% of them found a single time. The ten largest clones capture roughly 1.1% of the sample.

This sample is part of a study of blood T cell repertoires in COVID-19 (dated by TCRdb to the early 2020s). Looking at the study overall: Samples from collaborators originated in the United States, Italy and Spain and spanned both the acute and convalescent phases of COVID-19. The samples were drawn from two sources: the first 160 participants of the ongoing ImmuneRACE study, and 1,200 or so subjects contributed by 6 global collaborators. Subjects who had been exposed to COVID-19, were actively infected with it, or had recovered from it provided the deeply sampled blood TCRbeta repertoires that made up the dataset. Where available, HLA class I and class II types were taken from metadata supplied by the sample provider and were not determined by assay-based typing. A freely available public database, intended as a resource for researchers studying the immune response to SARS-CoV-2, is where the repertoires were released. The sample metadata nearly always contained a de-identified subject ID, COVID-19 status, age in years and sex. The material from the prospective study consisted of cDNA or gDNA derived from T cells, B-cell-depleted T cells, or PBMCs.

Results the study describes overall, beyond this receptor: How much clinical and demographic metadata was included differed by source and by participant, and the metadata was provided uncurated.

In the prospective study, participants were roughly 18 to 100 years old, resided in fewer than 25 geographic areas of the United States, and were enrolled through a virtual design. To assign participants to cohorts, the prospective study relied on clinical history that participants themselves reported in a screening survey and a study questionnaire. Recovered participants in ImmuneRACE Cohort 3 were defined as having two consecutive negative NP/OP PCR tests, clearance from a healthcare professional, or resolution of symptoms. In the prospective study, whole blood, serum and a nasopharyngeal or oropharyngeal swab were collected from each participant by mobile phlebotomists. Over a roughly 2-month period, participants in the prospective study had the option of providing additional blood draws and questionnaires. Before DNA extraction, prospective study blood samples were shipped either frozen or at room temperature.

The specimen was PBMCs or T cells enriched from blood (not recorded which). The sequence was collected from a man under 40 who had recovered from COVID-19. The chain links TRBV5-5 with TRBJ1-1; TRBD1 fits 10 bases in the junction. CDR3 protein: CASSLTGTGDTEAFF. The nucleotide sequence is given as TGTGCCAGCAGTTTAACCGGGACAGGGGACACTGAAGCTTTCTTT.